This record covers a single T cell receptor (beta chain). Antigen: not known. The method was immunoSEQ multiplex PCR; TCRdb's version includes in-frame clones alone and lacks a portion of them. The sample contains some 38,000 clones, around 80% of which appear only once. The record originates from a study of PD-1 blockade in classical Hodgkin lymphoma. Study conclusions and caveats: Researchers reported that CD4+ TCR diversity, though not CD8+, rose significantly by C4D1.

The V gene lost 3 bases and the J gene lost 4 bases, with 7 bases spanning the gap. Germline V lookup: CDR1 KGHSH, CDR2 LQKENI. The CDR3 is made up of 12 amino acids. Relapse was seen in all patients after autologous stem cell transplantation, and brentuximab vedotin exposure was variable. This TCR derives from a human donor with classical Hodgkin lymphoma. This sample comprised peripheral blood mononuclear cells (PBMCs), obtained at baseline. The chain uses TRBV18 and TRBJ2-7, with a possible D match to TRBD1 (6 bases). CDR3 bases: TGTGCCAGCTCACCGACAGGTTACGAGCAGTACTTC. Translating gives CASSPTGYEQYF.